This is a list of T cell receptor beta chains from one sample in a study of blood T cell repertoires in COVID-19. TCRdb keeps only in-frame clones here, not all; method: immunoSEQ multiplex PCR. The table records tens of thousands of clones, 86% of them present only once. The sequencing input was peripheral blood. All receptors derive from a man between 50 and 59 years old with acute or convalescent COVID-19. Both conserved end residues are part of each CDR3. Each record gives: clone size, D gene, J gene, V gene, CDR3 protein, CDR3 DNA. The D gene is left open where the match is weak. Part of the rows lack a size; the others show once, few, many or a class for expanded clones.

size: NA; D: TRBD1; J: TRBJ2-7; V: TRBV27; CDR3: CASSFGQAYEQYF; DNA: TGTGCCAGCAGTTTTGGACAGGCCTACGAGCAGTACTTC
size: NA; D: NA; J: TRBJ1-6; V: TRBV5-5; CDR3: CASSDRTLNSPLHF; DNA: TGTGCCAGCTCCGACAGGACTCTAAACTCACCCCTCCACTTT
size: NA; D: NA; J: TRBJ2-2; V: TRBV24-1; CDR3: CATSDAQPGDTGELFF; DNA: TGTGCCACCAGTGACGCCCAGCCCGGGGACACCGGGGAGCTGTTTTTT
size: NA; D: TRBD2; J: TRBJ2-1; V: TRBV4-1; CDR3: CASSQDSVGLAGSSYNEQFF; DNA: TGCGCCAGCAGCCAAGACTCCGTCGGACTAGCGGGGAGCTCCTACAATGAGCAGTTCTTC
size: few; D: TRBD1; J: TRBJ1-1; V: TRBV19; CDR3: CASGPGGGWTEAFF; DNA: TGTGCCAGCGGGCCAGGGGGCGGTTGGACTGAAGCTTTCTTT
size: few; D: NA; J: TRBJ1-5; V: TRBV27; CDR3: CASSLWGDQPQHF; DNA: TGTGCCAGCAGTTTATGGGGGGACCAGCCCCAGCATTTT
size: NA; D: NA; J: TRBJ2-3; V: TRBV6-6; CDR3: CASTRTDTQYF; DNA: TGTGCCAGCACCAGAACAGATACGCAGTATTTT
size: NA; D: NA; J: TRBJ1-1; V: TRBV5-1; CDR3: CASSLASWGSEAFF; DNA: TGCGCCAGCAGCTTGGCGAGCTGGGGCTCTGAAGCTTTCTTT
size: NA; D: TRBD1; J: TRBJ1-6; V: TRBV6-5; CDR3: CASSPGQGNSPLHF; DNA: TGTGCCAGCAGCCCGGGACAGGGTAATTCACCCCTCCACTTT
size: NA; D: TRBD1; J: TRBJ1-2; V: TRBV5-1; CDR3: CASSLGNTGTGPGYTF; DNA: TGCGCCAGCAGCTTGGGGAATACCGGGACAGGGCCTGGCTACACCTTC
size: NA; D: TRBD1; J: TRBJ1-2; V: TRBV5-4; CDR3: CASHHSGQGSYGYTF; DNA: TGTGCCAGCCACCACTCTGGACAGGGCTCCTATGGCTACACCTTC
size: NA; D: NA; J: TRBJ2-5; V: TRBV11-2; CDR3: CASSLGWRALPQETQYF; DNA: TGTGCCAGCAGCTTAGGGTGGAGGGCACTACCTCAAGAGACCCAGTACTTC
size: NA; D: NA; J: TRBJ1-2; V: TRBV28; CDR3: CAIISLQSGGYTF; DNA: TGTGCCATCATCTCCCTCCAATCCGGGGGCTACACCTTC
size: NA; D: NA; J: TRBJ2-5; V: TRBV5-1; CDR3: CASSLHLETQYF; DNA: TGCGCCAGCAGCTTGCATTTGGAGACCCAGTACTTC
size: NA; D: NA; J: TRBJ1-5; V: TRBV25-1; CDR3: CASSPQAGNQPQHF; DNA: TGTGCCAGCAGTCCGCAGGCAGGCAATCAGCCCCAGCATTTT
size: NA; D: NA; J: TRBJ2-1; V: TRBV6-6; CDR3: CASRRKSSYNEQFF; DNA: TGTGCCAGCAGGAGGAAGAGCTCCTACAATGAGCAGTTCTTC
size: NA; D: NA; J: TRBJ1-1; V: TRBV6-5; CDR3: CASSYGPGTNTEAFF; DNA: TGTGCCAGCAGTTACGGCCCAGGGACAAACACTGAAGCTTTCTTT
size: NA; D: TRBD2; J: TRBJ2-3; V: TRBV27; CDR3: CASRFSGTEDTQYF; DNA: TGTGCCAGCAGATTTAGCGGGACTGAGGATACGCAGTATTTT
size: NA; D: NA; J: TRBJ2-2; V: TRBV7-9; CDR3: CLSGNTGELFF; DNA: TGTTTGAGCGGGAACACCGGGGAGCTGTTTTTT
size: NA; D: TRBD1; J: TRBJ1-5; V: TRBV27; CDR3: CASSLRGQGATQPQHF; DNA: TGTGCCAGCAGTTTAAGGGGTCAGGGGGCGACTCAGCCCCAGCATTTT
size: NA; D: TRBD2; J: TRBJ2-1; V: TRBV5-8; CDR3: CASSSGLAGGGEQFF; DNA: TGTGCCAGCAGCTCCGGACTAGCGGGGGGTGGTGAGCAGTTCTTC
size: NA; D: TRBD1; J: TRBJ1-2; V: TRBV12-5; CDR3: CASGSSGGYGYTF; DNA: TGTGCTAGTGGTTCGTCAGGGGGGTATGGCTACACCTTC
size: few; D: NA; J: TRBJ2-2; V: TRBV30; CDR3: CAWSAAGANTGELFF; DNA: TGTGCCTGGAGTGCGGCAGGGGCCAACACCGGGGAGCTGTTTTTT
size: NA; D: NA; J: TRBJ1-2; V: TRBV24-1; CDR3: CATSVTGERDYGYTF; DNA: TGTGCCACCAGTGTCACGGGGGAGAGGGACTATGGCTACACCTTC
size: NA; D: NA; J: TRBJ2-2; V: TRBV5-4; CDR3: CASTYGGAYTGELFF; DNA: TGTGCCAGCACCTATGGGGGGGCGTACACCGGGGAGCTGTTTTTT
size: few; D: TRBD2; J: TRBJ2-3; V: TRBV24-1; CDR3: CATSDSGTSASRYF; DNA: TGTGCCACCAGTGATTCCGGGACTAGCGCCTCAAGGTATTTT
size: NA; D: NA; J: TRBJ1-1; V: TRBV6-6; CDR3: CASSLDTAGTTEAFF; DNA: TGTGCCAGCAGTTTAGACACGGCGGGGACCACTGAAGCTTTCTTT
size: once; D: NA; J: TRBJ2-2; V: TRBV30; CDR3: CAGGQYTGELFF; DNA: TGTGCCGGAGGACAGTACACCGGGGAGCTGTTTTTT
size: NA; D: TRBD1; J: TRBJ1-1; V: TRBV4-2; CDR3: CASSHETGGGWSSDTEAFF; DNA: TGTGCCAGCAGCCATGAAACAGGGGGCGGATGGTCGTCTGACACTGAAGCTTTCTTT
size: NA; D: NA; J: TRBJ1-2; V: TRBV24-1; CDR3: CATSDSWLNYGYTF; DNA: TGTGCCACCAGTGATTCGTGGCTTAACTATGGCTACACCTTC
size: few; D: NA; J: TRBJ1-4; V: TRBV2; CDR3: CASTGTEAVPGNEKLFF; DNA: TGTGCCAGCACTGGCACAGAAGCGGTCCCCGGGAATGAAAAACTGTTTTTT
size: few; D: TRBD2; J: TRBJ2-7; V: TRBV2; CDR3: CASSGILIGTINF; DNA: TGTGCCAGCAGTGGCATTCTTATCGGGACTATCAACTTC
size: NA; D: NA; J: TRBJ2-7; V: TRBV9; CDR3: CASSRGLDLIEQYF; DNA: TGTGCCAGCAGCCGAGGGCTGGACCTAATCGAGCAGTACTTC
size: NA; D: TRBD1; J: TRBJ2-2; V: TRBV18; CDR3: CASSPTGGAGNTGELFF; DNA: TGTGCCAGCTCACCAACAGGGGGCGCTGGGAACACCGGGGAGCTGTTTTTT
size: NA; D: NA; J: TRBJ2-7; V: TRBV19; CDR3: CASSMLGQGRYEQYF; DNA: TGTGCCAGTAGTATGCTGGGACAAGGGCGCTACGAGCAGTACTTC
size: NA; D: TRBD1; J: TRBJ2-1; V: TRBV11-2; CDR3: CASSLDPGQGNYNEQFF; DNA: TGTGCCAGCAGCTTAGACCCGGGACAGGGGAACTACAATGAGCAGTTCTTC
size: NA; D: TRBD1; J: TRBJ1-2; V: TRBV7-3; CDR3: CASSSGTGRDYGYTF; DNA: TGTGCCAGCAGTTCCGGGACAGGGCGGGACTATGGCTACACCTTC
size: few; D: TRBD1; J: TRBJ1-5; V: TRBV5-6; CDR3: CASSPRGVDQPQHF; DNA: TGTGCCAGCAGCCCCAGGGGGGTGGATCAGCCCCAGCATTTT
size: once; D: TRBD2; J: TRBJ2-5; V: TRBV3-1/TRBV3-2; CDR3: CASSREGGGGETQYF; DNA: TGTGCCAGCAGCCGAGAAGGCGGGGGGGGAGAGACCCAGTACTTC
size: NA; D: NA; J: TRBJ1-2; V: TRBV6-5; CDR3: CASSYVSGGYTF; DNA: TGTGCCAGCAGTTACGTAAGCGGTGGCTACACCTTC
size: NA; D: TRBD1; J: TRBJ2-3; V: TRBV5-4; CDR3: CASSPNQGADTQYF; DNA: TGTGCCAGCAGCCCGAACCAGGGGGCAGATACGCAGTATTTT
size: NA; D: TRBD2; J: TRBJ2-1; V: TRBV6-4; CDR3: CASSAAPSGGHNEQFF; DNA: TGTGCCAGCAGTGCCGCTCCTAGCGGGGGGCACAATGAGCAGTTCTTC
size: once; D: TRBD2; J: TRBJ2-5; V: TRBV6-5; CDR3: CASRSSGSDRKTQYF; DNA: TGTGCCAGCAGAAGTAGCGGGAGTGATCGGAAGACCCAGTACTTC
size: NA; D: NA; J: TRBJ2-5; V: TRBV18; CDR3: CASSPLAGRGKETQYF; DNA: TGTGCCAGCTCACCACTGGCAGGGCGCGGGAAAGAGACCCAGTACTTC
size: NA; D: TRBD1; J: TRBJ1-2; V: TRBV19; CDR3: CASIQGENVGYTF; DNA: TGTGCCAGTATACAGGGGGAGAATGTTGGCTACACCTTC
size: once; D: NA; J: TRBJ1-2; V: TRBV9; CDR3: CASSEPGLTGPNYGYTF; DNA: TGTGCCAGCAGCGAGCCAGGCCTTACCGGCCCTAACTATGGCTACACCTTC
size: NA; D: NA; J: TRBJ1-1; V: TRBV29-1; CDR3: CSVDRGTEAFF; DNA: TGCAGCGTTGATAGGGGCACTGAAGCTTTCTTT
size: NA; D: TRBD1; J: TRBJ1-2; V: TRBV30; CDR3: CAWGDRGKYGYTF; DNA: TGTGCCTGGGGGGACAGGGGAAAATATGGCTACACCTTC
size: NA; D: TRBD1; J: TRBJ2-7; V: TRBV6-5; CDR3: CASRGQGYYEQYF; DNA: TGTGCCAGCAGGGGACAGGGGTACTACGAGCAGTACTTC
size: NA; D: NA; J: TRBJ2-6; V: TRBV20-1; CDR3: CSASGHLGANVLTF; DNA: TGCAGTGCTAGTGGGCATCTTGGGGCCAACGTCCTGACTTTC
size: NA; D: NA; J: TRBJ1-6; V: TRBV6-5; CDR3: CASSSLDPTYNSPLHF; DNA: TGTGCCAGCAGTTCATTAGATCCTACCTATAATTCACCCCTCCACTTT
size: NA; D: TRBD2; J: TRBJ2-7; V: TRBV12-3/TRBV12-4; CDR3: CASSLSGKDEQYF; DNA: TGTGCCAGCAGTTTAAGCGGGAAGGACGAGCAGTACTTC
size: NA; D: TRBD1; J: TRBJ2-3; V: TRBV7-2; CDR3: CASSSGTGTRYF; DNA: TGTGCCAGCAGCTCGGGGACAGGGACCCGGTATTTT